This T cell receptor beta chain was sequenced during a study of OX40 agonist ivuxolimab in advanced cancers. For the study at large: A partial response was reached by three patients: one with hepatocellular carcinoma and two with cutaneous melanoma. Whole-study findings and limits: With doses of 0.1-3.0 mg/kg, partial responders showed among the lowest clonal expansion.

As regards this clone: The antigen remains unidentified.

Repertoires were generated with immunoSEQ multiplex PCR, while TCRdb's copy carries only in-frame clones and drops some. The table records tens of thousands of clones, 86% of them present only once. This TCR derives from an adult with an advanced solid tumor such as melanoma, head and neck, liver or kidney cancer. This material consisted of CD4+ or CD8+ T cells sorted from blood, taken in a trial of the OX40 agonist ivuxolimab.

For the CDR3, the DNA is TGTGCCAGCAGCCCCTGGGACAGGCCGGCTTTCTTT. Encoded protein: CASSPWDRPAFF. The rearrangement joins TRBV9 to TRBJ1-1; 8 positions agree with TRBD1. Trimming took 4 bases from V and 11 from J; bases not matched to a gene: 7. CDR3 length: 12 amino acids. The germline CDR1 and CDR2 sequences are SGDLS and YYNGEE.